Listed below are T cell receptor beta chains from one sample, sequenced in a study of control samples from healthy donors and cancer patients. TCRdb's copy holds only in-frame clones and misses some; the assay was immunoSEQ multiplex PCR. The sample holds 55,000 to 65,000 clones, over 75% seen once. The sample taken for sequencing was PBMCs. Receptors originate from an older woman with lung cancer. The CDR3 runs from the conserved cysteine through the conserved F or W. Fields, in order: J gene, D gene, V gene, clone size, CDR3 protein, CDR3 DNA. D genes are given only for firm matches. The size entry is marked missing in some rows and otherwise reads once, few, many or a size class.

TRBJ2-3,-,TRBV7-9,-,CASSLGRAVTDTQYF,TGTGCCAGCAGCTTAGGACGGGCAGTCACAGATACGCAGTATTTT
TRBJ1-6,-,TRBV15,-,CATSRGQNSPLHF,TGTGCCACCAGCAGAGGCCAAAATTCACCCCTCCACTTT
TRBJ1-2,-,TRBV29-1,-,CSVGQGRDGYTF,TGCAGCGTTGGTCAAGGTCGGGATGGCTACACCTTC
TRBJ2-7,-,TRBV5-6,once,CASSLAVGHEQYF,TGTGCCAGCAGCTTGGCGGTAGGTCACGAGCAGTACTTC
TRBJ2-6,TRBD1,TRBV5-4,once,CASSQDRGSGANVLTF,TGTGCCAGCAGCCAAGACAGGGGATCAGGGGCCAACGTCCTGACTTTC
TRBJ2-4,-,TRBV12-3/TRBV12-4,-,CASRRRTIQYF,TGTGCCAGCAGGCGTCGCACCATTCAGTACTTC
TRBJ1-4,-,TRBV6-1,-,CASSEAQKFLVEKLFF,TGTGCCAGCAGTGAAGCTCAGAAGTTCTTGGTAGAAAAACTGTTTTTT
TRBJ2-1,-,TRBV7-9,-,CASSKGDWQFF,TGTGCCAGCAGCAAGGGGGACTGGCAGTTCTTC
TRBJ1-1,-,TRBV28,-,CASSPPGAGDTEAFF,TGTGCCAGCAGCCCGCCGGGGGCGGGAGACACTGAAGCTTTCTTT
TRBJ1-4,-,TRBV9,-,CASSAPGSQKLFF,TGTGCCAGCAGCGCTCCGGGGTCCCAAAAACTGTTTTTT